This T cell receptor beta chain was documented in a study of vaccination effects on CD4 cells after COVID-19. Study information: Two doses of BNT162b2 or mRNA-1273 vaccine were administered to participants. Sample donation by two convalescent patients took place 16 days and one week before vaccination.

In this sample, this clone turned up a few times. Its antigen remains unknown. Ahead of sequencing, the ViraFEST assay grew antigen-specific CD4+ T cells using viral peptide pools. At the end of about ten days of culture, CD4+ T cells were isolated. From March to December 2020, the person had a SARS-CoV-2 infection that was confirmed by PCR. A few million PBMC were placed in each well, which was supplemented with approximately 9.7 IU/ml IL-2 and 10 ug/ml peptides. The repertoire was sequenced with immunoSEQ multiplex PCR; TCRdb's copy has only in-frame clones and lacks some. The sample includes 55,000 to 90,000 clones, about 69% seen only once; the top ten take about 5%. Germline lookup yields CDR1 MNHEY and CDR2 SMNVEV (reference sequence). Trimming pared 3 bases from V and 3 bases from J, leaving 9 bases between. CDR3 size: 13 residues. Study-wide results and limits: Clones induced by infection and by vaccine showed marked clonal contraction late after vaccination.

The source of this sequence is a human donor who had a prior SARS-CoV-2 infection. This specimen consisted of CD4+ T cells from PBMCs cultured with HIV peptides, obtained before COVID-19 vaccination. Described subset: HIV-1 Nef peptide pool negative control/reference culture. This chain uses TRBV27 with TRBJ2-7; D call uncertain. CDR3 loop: CASSLNRNYEQYF. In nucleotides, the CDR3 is TGTGCCAGCAGTTTGAACCGAAACTACGAGCAGTACTTC.